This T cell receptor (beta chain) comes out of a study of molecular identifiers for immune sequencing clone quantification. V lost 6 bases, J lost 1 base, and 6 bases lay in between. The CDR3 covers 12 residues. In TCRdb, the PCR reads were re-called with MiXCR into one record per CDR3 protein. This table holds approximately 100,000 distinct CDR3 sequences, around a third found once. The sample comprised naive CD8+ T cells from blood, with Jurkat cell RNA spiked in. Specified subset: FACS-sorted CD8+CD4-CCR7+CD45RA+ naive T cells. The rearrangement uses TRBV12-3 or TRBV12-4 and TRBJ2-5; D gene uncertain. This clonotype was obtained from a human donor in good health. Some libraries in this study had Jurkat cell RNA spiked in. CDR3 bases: TGTGCCAGCAGAGGACCCCAAGAGACCCAGTACTTC. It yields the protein CASRGPQETQYF.